The source of this T cell receptor beta chain is a study of T cell changes during pregnancy in multiple sclerosis. Germline CDR1 and CDR2: SNHLY and FYNNEI. This CDR3 has 15 amino acids. Between the trimmed V and J ends, which lost 2 bases and 6 bases, there was a span of 13 bases. Using immunoSEQ multiplex PCR, the repertoire was profiled, and TCRdb retains in-frame clones only, with some absent. The profile shows over 85,000 clones, 90% to 95% of them singletons. This receptor was obtained from a female donor in good health, enrolled as a control in a pregnancy study. The chain carries TRBV2 and TRBJ2-2; D gene unclear. The starting material was peripheral blood, obtained after pregnancy. As DNA, the CDR3 is TGTGCCAGCAGTGAACCCCAAGAGTTGGCCGGGGAGCTGTTTTTT. Its translation: CASSEPQELAGELFF.